Below are 27 T cell receptor beta chains sequenced from a single sample in a study of T-cell memory formation after mild COVID-19. TCRdb itself ran the 5' RACE reads through MiXCR, one entry per CDR3 protein. Here the sample spans around 370,000 distinct CDR3 sequences, about 21% being singletons. The source material was PBMCs or a T cell subset sorted from them (not recorded which). Receptors originate from an adult woman who had mild COVID-19 (a few samples of this study predate the infection). Cell type and time point are not known.

Only a few counts were recorded for this clonotype. V is TRBV2 and J is TRBJ2-3, with 7 positions matching TRBD1. The CDR3 is 16 residues long. The V segment lost 1 base and the J segment 3 bases; nucleotides outside the gene matches: 7. Germline CDR1 SNHLY, CDR2 FYNNEI. CDR3 sequence reads: CASSEEQARGTDTQYF. The DNA of the CDR3 is TGTGCCAGCAGTGAAGAACAGGCCAGGGGGACAGATACGCAGTATTTT.

This chain links TRBV3-1 with TRBJ2-3; no clear D gene. V was cut by 3 bases and J by 1 base, with 11 bases left in between. This CDR3 region has 15 residues. Per germline, CDR1 LGHDT and CDR2 YNNKEL (reference sequence). The CDR3 nucleotides are TGTGCCAGCAGCCACAGGCAGAGTGGCACAGATACGCAGTATTTT. Encoded protein: CASSHRQSGTDTQYF.

This clonotype was counted a few times. The V and J genes are TRBV9 and TRBJ2-5, with D possibly TRBD2 on 6 matching bases. The CDR3 extends over 15 amino acids. Trimming cost V 1 base and J 2 bases, with 12 bases left between them. Per the germline V gene, CDR1 is SGDLS and CDR2 is YYNGEE. The CDR3 sequence is CASSVMGGGQETQYF. CDR3 sequence (DNA): TGTGCCAGCAGCGTAATGGGGGGAGGACAAGAGACCCAGTACTTC. Combining the CDR3 with reference TRBV9 and TRBJ2-5 gives the whole variable domain DSGVTQTPKHLITATGQRVTLRCSPRSGDLSVYWYQQSLDQGLQFLIQYYNGEERAKGNILERFSAQQFPDLHSELNLSSLELGDSALYFCASSVMGGGQETQYFGPGTRLLVL.

The rearrangement joins TRBV9 to TRBJ2-2; 7 bases are a match to TRBD1. Germline CDR1 is SGDLS and CDR2 is YYNGEE. V trimming: 5 bases; J trimming: 7 bases; junction bases outside the gene matches: 2. CDR3 length equals 12 residues. CDR3 bases: TGTGCCAGCAGAGCAGGGGGCGGGGAGCTGTTTTTT. This encodes CASRAGGGELFF.

The rearrangement links TRBV14 to TRBJ2-1, with 8 bases lining up with TRBD1. In germline, CDR1 is SGHDN, CDR2 FVKESK. Trimming took 4 bases from V and 4 from J; bases not matched to a gene: 6. The CDR3 has 15 amino acids. CDR3 coding DNA: TGTGCCAGCAGCCTCCGGGACAGGCCTTACAATGAGCAGTTCTTC. Its protein is CASSLRDRPYNEQFF.

The rearrangement uses TRBV11-2 and TRBJ2-7; D perhaps matches TRBD1 (5 bases). CDR3 length: 15 amino acids. V gave up 5 bases and J gave up 0 bases, with 14 bases separating them. The germline CDR1 and CDR2 sequences are SGHAT and FQNNGV. The CDR3 region is CASSLGHTGSYEQYF. The CDR3 DNA is TGTGCCAGCAGCCTCGGACACACAGGCTCCTACGAGCAGTACTTC. The full variable domain, its missing parts supplied by reference TRBV11-2 and TRBJ2-7, is EAGVAQSPRYKIIEKRQSVAFWCNPISGHATLYWYQQILGQGPKLLIQFQNNGVVDDSQLPKDRFSAERLKGVDSTLKIQPAKLEDSAVYLCASSLGHTGSYEQYFGPGTRLTVT.

The chain combines TRBV9 with TRBJ2-2; 12 nucleotides agree with TRBD2. With 5 bases clipped from V and 5 bases from J, the junction kept 7 bases outside the gene matches. This CDR3 spans 16 amino acids. The germline CDR1 and CDR2 sequences are SGDLS and YYNGEE. CDR3 nucleotide sequence: TGTGCCAGCAGTCTCACTAGCGGGGGGAGAACCGGGGAGCTGTTTTTT. It translates to CASSLTSGGRTGELFF.

This sequence joins TRBV20-1 and TRBJ2-1, with TRBD2 identical over 8 bases. CDR1 and CDR2 (germline): DFQATT, SNEGSKA (reference sequence). V dropped 4 bases and J dropped 8; count of bases not matched to a gene: 13. The CDR3 consists of 15 residues. This chain's CDR3 is CSATGFSGSRHEQFF. The CDR3 coding sequence is TGCAGTGCTACAGGGTTCAGCGGGAGTCGCCATGAGCAGTTCTTC.

The rearrangement links TRBV12-3 or TRBV12-4 to TRBJ1-2, with 9 bases that match TRBD1. Trimming at V came to 10 bases and at J to 1 base, leaving 4 bases not matched to a gene. The CDR3 has 13 residues. CDR3 protein: CATGTGSNYGYTF. The CDR3 region has the DNA TGTGCCACTGGGACAGGGAGTAACTATGGCTACACCTTC.

This chain links TRBV18 with TRBJ1-1; no clear D. V was clipped by 3 bases and J by 4 bases, with 6 bases between them. Germline V gives CDR1 KGHSH, CDR2 LQKENI. The CDR3 length is 12 residues. CDR3 protein: CASSPTLTEAFF. The CDR3 DNA follows: TGTGCCAGCTCACCTACACTCACTGAAGCTTTCTTT.

This clonotype was picked up many times. V is TRBV29-1 and J is TRBJ1-1; D possibly corresponds to TRBD1 (5 bases). This CDR3 contains 13 residues. The germline V gene has CDR1 SQVTM and CDR2 ANQGSEA. The germline V and J ends were trimmed by 3 bases and 5 bases, with 13 bases remaining between them. The CDR3 DNA is TGCAGCGTTGAGCGGGGGGTAGGTACTGAAGCTTTCTTT. It codes for CSVERGVGTEAFF.

This clonotype was found a few times. This chain connects TRBV10-2 to TRBJ2-3, with D hard to call. Germline assignment: CDR1 WSHSY and CDR2 SAAADI. The germline V and J ends were trimmed by 1 base and 3 bases, with 14 bases remaining between them. This CDR3 spans 16 amino acids. CDR3 residues: CASSEYNEASTDTQYF. The CDR3 bases are TGCGCCAGCAGTGAGTATAACGAAGCTTCAACAGATACGCAGTATTTT.

The chain uses TRBV3-1 and TRBJ2-7; D unclear. Germline CDR1 is LGHDT and CDR2 is YNNKEL (reference sequence). Deletions cut 5 bases from V and 6 bases from J, with 17 bases between. This CDR3 has 14 amino acids. The CDR3 DNA is TGTGCCAGCAGCTTTGTTGGGGAAACGCGCGAGCAGTACTTC. Protein sequence: CASSFVGETREQYF.

This clonotype turned up a few times. This sequence joins TRBV5-1 and TRBJ1-2, with 7 bases aligning to TRBD1. Germline trimming cut 5 bases from V and 8 bases from J; bases unmatched to any gene: 9. This CDR3 comprises 13 residues. Germline V lookup: CDR1 SGHRS, CDR2 YFSETQ. Here the CDR3 DNA reads TGCGCCAGCAGGCGGGACAGAAATGAGGGCTACACCTTC. This sequence encodes CASRRDRNEGYTF.

The table lists this clonotype with many counts. This chain links TRBV11-2 with TRBJ2-2; possibly TRBD2 for D (6 bases). Germline V CDR1 and CDR2: SGHAT, FQNNGV. The CDR3 runs 12 residues. V lost 5 bases and J lost 5, with 6 bases in between. The CDR3 sequence: CASSRGTGELFF. DNA of the CDR3: TGTGCCAGCAGCCGGGGGACCGGGGAGCTGTTTTTT.

This clonotype was observed a handful of times. This chain joins TRBV6-2 or TRBV6-3 and TRBJ1-1, with a possible D match to TRBD1 (5 bases). Germline V lookup: CDR1 MNHEY, CDR2 SVGEGT. The germline V and J ends were trimmed by 8 bases and 2 bases, with 18 bases remaining between them. This CDR3 region has 15 residues. The CDR3 loop is CASVTGGPLNTEAFF. The CDR3 nucleotides read TGTGCCAGCGTCACAGGAGGCCCTTTAAACACTGAAGCTTTCTTT.

A few counts support this clonotype. The chain has TRBV9 and TRBJ2-7; TRBD1 might be the D (5 bases). Per the germline V gene, CDR1 is SGDLS and CDR2 is YYNGEE. Trimming removed 4 bases at V and 1 base at J, with 12 bases between. The CDR3 is 14 residues long. The CDR3 is CASSPRQISYEQYF. As DNA, the CDR3 is TGTGCCAGCAGCCCGCGACAGATTTCCTACGAGCAGTACTTC.

This clonotype was recorded a few times. One end of the junction is discordant with germline, which a read error may explain. The V gene is TRBV5-1, the J gene TRBJ2-1, with a weak D call TRBD1 (5 bases). The CDR3 is 12 residues long. The germline gives CDR1 SGHRS, CDR2 YFSETQ. The CDR3 region has the DNA TGTGCCAGCAGTTCTCAGGGCAATGAGCAGTTCTTC. It specifies CASSSQGNEQFF.

V and J are TRBV18 and TRBJ1-3, with TRBD1 identical over 7 bases. There are 13 residues in the CDR3. V gave up 3 bases and J gave up 4 bases; unmatched junction bases: 0. Germline V gene data show CDR1 as KGHSH and CDR2 as LQKENI. CDR3 region: CASSPGQGNTIYF. CDR3 in DNA: TGTGCCAGCTCACCGGGACAGGGAAACACCATATATTTT.

This clonotype was detected a few times. This chain joins TRBV7-2 and TRBJ1-3, with D hard to call. The V end lost 4 bases, the J end lost 2 bases, and 9 bases lay between the germline ends. The CDR3 extends over 14 amino acids. Looked up from germline, CDR1 is SGHTA and CDR2 is FQGNSA. The CDR3 is CASSSDPPGNTIYF. The CDR3 region has the DNA TGTGCCAGCAGCTCCGACCCCCCTGGAAACACCATATATTTT. Full variable domain (remainder filled in from reference TRBV7-2 and TRBJ1-3): GAGVSQSPSNKVTEKGKDVELRCDPISGHTALYWYRQSLGQGLEFLIYFQGNSAPDKSGLPSDRFSAERTGGSVSTLTIQRTQQEDSAVYLCASSSDPPGNTIYFGEGSWLTVV.

This clonotype was found many times. The rearrangement uses TRBV10-3 and TRBJ2-7; 7 nucleotides agree with TRBD1. Germline assignment: CDR1 ENHRY and CDR2 SYGVKD. With 8 bases clipped from V and 7 bases from J, the junction kept 8 bases outside the gene matches. CDR3 length: 12 amino acids. The CDR3 sequence is CAISETGWEQYF. CDR3 coding DNA: TGTGCCATCTCGGAGACAGGGTGGGAGCAGTACTTC.

This clonotype has more than one count but fewer than ten. This chain joins TRBV5-1 and TRBJ2-1, with 10 bases identical to TRBD2. The germline CDR1 and CDR2 sequences are SGHRS and YFSETQ. The CDR3 totals 17 residues. V lost 0 bases, J lost 4 bases, and 7 bases stayed unmatched. The CDR3 here is CASSLGKRGGSYNEQFF. The CDR3 nucleotides are TGCGCCAGCAGCTTGGGAAAGCGGGGGGGCTCTTACAATGAGCAGTTCTTC.

The chain joins TRBV12-3 or TRBV12-4 to TRBJ2-7, with D perhaps being TRBD1 or TRBD2 (5 bases each). The CDR3 totals 13 residues. V dropped 3 bases and J dropped 3 bases, with 9 bases sitting between them. In nucleotides, the CDR3 is TGTGCCAGCAGTTTGGGGACGATCTACGAGCAGTACTTC. It yields the protein CASSLGTIYEQYF.

The rearrangement links TRBV5-1 to TRBJ2-7; TRBD2 is a possible D gene (6 bases). The CDR3 runs 15 residues. V was cut by 4 bases and J by 6 bases, with 20 bases left in between. From germline, CDR1 is SGHRS and CDR2 YFSETQ. The CDR3 coding sequence is TGCGCCAGCAGCGGGGGGATCAGTTGGGTAGGCGAGCAGTACTTC. The encoded protein is CASSGGISWVGEQYF.

This rearrangement joins TRBV6-2 or TRBV6-3 to TRBJ2-1; 12 bases align to TRBD1. The CDR3 sequence is 20 residues long. The junction had 12 bases not matched to a gene; V was cut back by 2 bases and J by 1 base. Germline CDR1 reads MNHEY; CDR2 reads SVGEGT. The CDR3 DNA reads as TGTGCCAGCAGTTACCCTCCGGGACAGGGGGCCGGGTGGTCCTACAATGAGCAGTTCTTC. Its protein is CASSYPPGQGAGWSYNEQFF.

This clonotype was recorded a few times. The rearrangement links TRBV5-6 to TRBJ2-7, with 7 nucleotides matching TRBD1. The CDR3 has 13 residues. V was clipped by 2 bases and J by 5 bases; unmatched bases: 4. Germline V gene sequence: CDR1 SGHDT, CDR2 YYEEEE. CDR3 sequence (DNA): TGTGCCAGCAGCTTAAGACAGGGCAACGAGCAGTACTTC. Amino acids: CASSLRQGNEQYF.

The chain has TRBV16 and TRBJ2-7, with 10 positions matching TRBD1. The CDR3 extends over 15 amino acids. Germline loops: CDR1 KGHSY, CDR2 FQNENV. J gave up 2 bases and V 7 bases, and 8 bases lay outside the gene matches. CDR3 in amino acids: CASTPGDRGTYEQYF. CDR3 nucleotides: TGTGCCAGCACCCCTGGGGACAGGGGTACCTACGAGCAGTACTTC.